This TCR beta chain comes out of a study of T cell repertoires in cytomegalovirus infection. Study at large: Indications came from public TCR beta signatures; they pointed to CMV infection and to a matching HLA type.

Study-wide results and limits: People with CMV and the relevant HLA were identified by cumulative public TCR beta family frequency.

Trimming cost V 7 bases and J 2 bases, with 20 bases left between them. Germline CDR1 LNHDA, CDR2 SQIVND (reference sequence). The CDR3 extends over 16 amino acids. About this clonotype itself: The antigen remains undetermined.

Each CDR3 protein gets one entry after TCRdb re-called the reads with MiXCR. This table holds 35,000 or so distinct CDR3 sequences, roughly 49% found once. The chain uses TRBV19 and TRBJ1-2, with unresolved D. The receptor's source is a human donor in good health (CMV status not recorded). Some clones in this sample may be carry-over from other donors' samples. The sample in question was CD8+ T cells from cultured PBMCs, obtained from culture after CMV antigen stimulation. In nucleotides, the CDR3 is TGTGCCAGTACCCCCTGGCTGAGAGATACCAACTATGGCTACACCTTC. It encodes CASTPWLRDTNYGYTF.